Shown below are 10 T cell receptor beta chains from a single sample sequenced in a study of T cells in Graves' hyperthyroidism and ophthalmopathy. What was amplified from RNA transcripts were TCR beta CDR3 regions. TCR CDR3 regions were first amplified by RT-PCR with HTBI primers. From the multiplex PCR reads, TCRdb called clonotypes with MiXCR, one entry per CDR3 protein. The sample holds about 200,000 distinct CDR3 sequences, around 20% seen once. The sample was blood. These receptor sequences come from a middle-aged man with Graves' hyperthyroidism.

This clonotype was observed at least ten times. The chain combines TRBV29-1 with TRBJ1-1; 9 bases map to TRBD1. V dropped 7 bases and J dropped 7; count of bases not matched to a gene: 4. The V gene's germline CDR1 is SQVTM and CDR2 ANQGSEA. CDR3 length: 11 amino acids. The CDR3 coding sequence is TGCAGCGGCAGGGGACAGGGTGAAGCTTTCTTT. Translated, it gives CSGRGQGEAFF. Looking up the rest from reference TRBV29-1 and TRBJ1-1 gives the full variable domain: SAVISQKPSRDICQRGTSLTIQCQVDSQVTMMFWYRQQPGQSLTLIATANQGSEATYESGFVIDKFPISRPNLTFSTLTVSNMSPEDSSIYLCSGRGQGEAFFGQGTRLTVV.

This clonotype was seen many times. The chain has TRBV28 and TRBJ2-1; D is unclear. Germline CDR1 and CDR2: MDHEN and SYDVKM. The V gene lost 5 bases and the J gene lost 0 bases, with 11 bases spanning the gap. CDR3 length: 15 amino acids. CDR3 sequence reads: CASSPIGSSYNEQFF. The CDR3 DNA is TGTGCCAGCAGTCCCATAGGAAGCTCCTACAATGAGCAGTTCTTC.

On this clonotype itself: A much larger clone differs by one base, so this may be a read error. CDR3 region: CAGSNTGAITEAFF. As DNA, the CDR3 is TGCGCCGGCAGCAATACAGGGGCGATCACTGAAGCTTTCTTT. This chain uses TRBV5-1 with TRBJ1-1, with TRBD1 identical over 7 bases. The CDR3 loop spans 14 amino acids. Germline CDR1 and CDR2: SGHRS and YFSETQ. Based on the CDR3 plus reference TRBV5-1 and TRBJ1-1, the full variable domain is KAGVTQTPRYLIKTRGQQVTLSCSPISGHRSVSWYQQTPGQGLQFLFEYFSETQRNKGNFPGRFSGRQFSNSRSEMNVSTLELGDSALYLCAGSNTGAITEAFFGQGTRLTVV.

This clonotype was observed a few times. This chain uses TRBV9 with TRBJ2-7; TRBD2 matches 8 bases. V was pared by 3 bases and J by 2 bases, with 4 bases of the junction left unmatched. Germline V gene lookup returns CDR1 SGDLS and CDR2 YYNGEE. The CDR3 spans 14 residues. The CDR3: CASSAGTRPYEQYF. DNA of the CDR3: TGTGCCAGCAGCGCGGGGACTAGGCCCTACGAGCAGTACTTC.

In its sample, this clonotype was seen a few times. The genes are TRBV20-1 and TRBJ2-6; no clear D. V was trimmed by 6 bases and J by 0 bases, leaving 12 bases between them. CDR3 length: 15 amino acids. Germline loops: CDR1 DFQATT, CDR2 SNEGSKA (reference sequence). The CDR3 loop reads CSATPGISGANVLTF. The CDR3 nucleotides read TGCAGTGCGACTCCTGGGATCTCTGGGGCCAACGTCCTGACTTTC.

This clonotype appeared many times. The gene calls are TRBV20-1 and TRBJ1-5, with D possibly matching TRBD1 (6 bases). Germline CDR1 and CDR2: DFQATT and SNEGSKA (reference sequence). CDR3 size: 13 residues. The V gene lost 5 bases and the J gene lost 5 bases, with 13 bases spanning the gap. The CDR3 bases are TGCAGTGCTCATGGACAGAGAGATCAGCCCCAGCATTTT. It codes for CSAHGQRDQPQHF.

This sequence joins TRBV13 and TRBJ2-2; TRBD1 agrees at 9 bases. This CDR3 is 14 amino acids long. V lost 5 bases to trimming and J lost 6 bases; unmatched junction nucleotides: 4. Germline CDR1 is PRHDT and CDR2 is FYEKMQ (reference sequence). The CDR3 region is CASSLRDRAGELFF. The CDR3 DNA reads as TGTGCCAGCAGCCTCCGGGACAGGGCCGGGGAGCTGTTTTTT.

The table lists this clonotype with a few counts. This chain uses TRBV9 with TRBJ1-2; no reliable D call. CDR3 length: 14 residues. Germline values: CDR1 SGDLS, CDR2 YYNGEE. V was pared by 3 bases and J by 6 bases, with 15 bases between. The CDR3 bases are TGTGCCAGCAGCGCACGCCACGAGGGTGATGGCTACACCTTC. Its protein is CASSARHEGDGYTF.

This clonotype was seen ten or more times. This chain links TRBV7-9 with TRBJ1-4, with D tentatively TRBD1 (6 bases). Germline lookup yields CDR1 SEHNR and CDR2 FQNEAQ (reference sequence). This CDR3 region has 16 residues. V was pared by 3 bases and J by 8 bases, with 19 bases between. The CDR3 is CASSFYITGGGEKLFF. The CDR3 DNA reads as TGTGCCAGCAGCTTTTACATAACCGGGGGGGGCGAAAAACTGTTTTTT.

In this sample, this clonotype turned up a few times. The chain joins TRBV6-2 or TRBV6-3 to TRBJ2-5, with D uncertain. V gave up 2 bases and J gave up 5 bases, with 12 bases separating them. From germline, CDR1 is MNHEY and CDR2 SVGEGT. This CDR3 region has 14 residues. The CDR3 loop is CASSYPTLIETQYF. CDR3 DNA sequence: TGTGCCAGCAGTTACCCGACCCTAATCGAGACCCAGTACTTC.